This TCR beta chain was documented in a study of spatial heterogeneity in lung cancer. Study-level information: The library had UMIs, and each TCR and UMI pair averaged more than ten raw reads. Study findings and constraints: Ubiquitous expanded tumor TCRs were observed in blood more at resection than follow-up.

This clonotype was observed a handful of times. Its antigen remains unknown. Sample time point: sample taken at primary tumor resection. Whole RNA, isolated from tumor, nontumor lung or frozen PBMC, was sequenced without prior sorting. Samples were obtained from some 70 donors, all untreated early-stage non-small cell lung cancer patients. CDR3 length equals 16 residues. V trimming: 5 bases; J trimming: 4 bases; junction bases outside the gene matches: 14. The germline V gene has CDR1 SQVTM and CDR2 ANQGSEA. Single TCR cDNA molecules each had their own unique molecular identifier. TCRdb recomputed calls from the 5' RACE reads with MiXCR, one row per CDR3 protein. The sample comprises about 25,000 distinct CDR3 sequences, 6.9% of which are singletons, and 13% to 15% rests with the top ten.

The specimen comprised PBMCs, sampled at surgery. This clonotype originated in a male donor with early-stage non-small cell lung cancer. The rearrangement links TRBV29-1 to TRBJ2-1, with 7 bases aligning to TRBD1. The CDR3 loop is CSVQGRGTESYNEQFF. The DNA for the CDR3 is TGCAGCGTTCAGGGCAGGGGGACAGAGAGTTACAATGAGCAGTTCTTC.